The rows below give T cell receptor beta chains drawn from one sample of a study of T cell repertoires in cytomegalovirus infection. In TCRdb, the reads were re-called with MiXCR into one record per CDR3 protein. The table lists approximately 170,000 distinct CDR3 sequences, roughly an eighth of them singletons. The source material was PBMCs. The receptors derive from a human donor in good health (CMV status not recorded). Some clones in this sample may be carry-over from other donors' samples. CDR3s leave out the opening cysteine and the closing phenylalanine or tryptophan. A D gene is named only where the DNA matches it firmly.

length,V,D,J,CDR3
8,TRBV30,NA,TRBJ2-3,ACFADTQY
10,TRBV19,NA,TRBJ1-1,ASSKMNTEAF
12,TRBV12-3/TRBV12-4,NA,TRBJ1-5,ASSYKGGRQPQH
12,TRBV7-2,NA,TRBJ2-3,ASRKTGRTDTQY
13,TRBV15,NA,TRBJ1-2,ATSRDRLGNYGYT
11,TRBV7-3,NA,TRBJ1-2,ASSLTGADGYT
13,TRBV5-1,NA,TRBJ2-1,ASSLAFRTYNEQF
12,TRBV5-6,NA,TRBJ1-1,ASSGTALNTEAF
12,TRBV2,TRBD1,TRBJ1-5,ASSARDRSQPQH
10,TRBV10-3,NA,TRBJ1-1,AIRQGETEAF
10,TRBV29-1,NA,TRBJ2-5,SVAGAQETQY
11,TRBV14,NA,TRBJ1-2,ASSHRQAGGYT
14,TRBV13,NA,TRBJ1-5,ASSLGPDRLGQPQH
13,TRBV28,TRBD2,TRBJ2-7,ASSAPRGLAYEQY
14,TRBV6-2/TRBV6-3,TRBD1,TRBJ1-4,ASSYQSIGTGEKLF
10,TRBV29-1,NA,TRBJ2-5,SVVPGGETQY
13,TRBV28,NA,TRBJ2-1,ASSLRGKASNEQF
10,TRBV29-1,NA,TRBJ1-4,SVGDRPEKLF
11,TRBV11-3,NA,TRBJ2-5,ASSPSDQETQY
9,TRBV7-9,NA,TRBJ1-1,ASSLDPQAF
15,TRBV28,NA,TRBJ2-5,ASRNTRIGRTDKTQY
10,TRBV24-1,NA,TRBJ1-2,ATSDTEGGYT
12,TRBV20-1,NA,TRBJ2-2,SARDGREYGELF
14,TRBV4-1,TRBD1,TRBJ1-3,ASSQDYLRGRMDGY
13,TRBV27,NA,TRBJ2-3,ASTWKRGSTDTQY
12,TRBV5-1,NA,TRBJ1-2,ASSSGRINYGYT
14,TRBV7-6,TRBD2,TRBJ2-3,ASSVMGGGVTDTQY
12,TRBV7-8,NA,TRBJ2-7,ASSPDSTRREQY
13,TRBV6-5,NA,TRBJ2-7,ASSYGQGTFYEQY
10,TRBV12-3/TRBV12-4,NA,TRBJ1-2,ASSFSVYGYT
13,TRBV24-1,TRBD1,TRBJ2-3,ATSLGQGNTDTQY
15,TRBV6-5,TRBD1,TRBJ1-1,ASSYSPTGGWDTEAF
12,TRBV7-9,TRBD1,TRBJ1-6,ASSDGTGRSPLH
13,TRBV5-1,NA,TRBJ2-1,ASSLGSSSYNEQF
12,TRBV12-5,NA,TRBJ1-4,ASGRGTINEKLF
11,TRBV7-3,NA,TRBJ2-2,ASSFRPTGELF
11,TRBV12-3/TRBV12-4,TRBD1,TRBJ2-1,AGAQGGRNEQF
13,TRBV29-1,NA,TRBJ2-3,SGRRAGESTDTQY
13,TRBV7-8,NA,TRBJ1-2,ASSLEGFANYGYT
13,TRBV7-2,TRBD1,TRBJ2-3,ASSIRQGSADTQY
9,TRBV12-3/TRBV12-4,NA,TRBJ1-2,ASSPEYGYT
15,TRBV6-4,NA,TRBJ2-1,ASSDGWGSRSRPEQF
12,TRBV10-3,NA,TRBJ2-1,AISGTRGDNEQF
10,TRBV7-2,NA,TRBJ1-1,ASSHTGTEAF
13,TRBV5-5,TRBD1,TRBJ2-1,ASTPGDRGRGEQF
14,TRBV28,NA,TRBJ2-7,ASSLRLDKLSYEQY
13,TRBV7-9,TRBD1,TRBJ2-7,ASSTGTGSSYEQY
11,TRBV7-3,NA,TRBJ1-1,ASSPGRFTEAF
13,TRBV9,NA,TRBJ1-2,ASTTGGVGFYGYT
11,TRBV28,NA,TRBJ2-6,ASTTTGANVLT
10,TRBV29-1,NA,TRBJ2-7,SVEVDGYEQY
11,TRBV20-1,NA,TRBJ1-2,SARDGANYGYT
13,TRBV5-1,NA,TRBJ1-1,ASSLEAVVGTEAF
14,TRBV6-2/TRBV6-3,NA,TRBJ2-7,ASSRRTVQVSYEQY